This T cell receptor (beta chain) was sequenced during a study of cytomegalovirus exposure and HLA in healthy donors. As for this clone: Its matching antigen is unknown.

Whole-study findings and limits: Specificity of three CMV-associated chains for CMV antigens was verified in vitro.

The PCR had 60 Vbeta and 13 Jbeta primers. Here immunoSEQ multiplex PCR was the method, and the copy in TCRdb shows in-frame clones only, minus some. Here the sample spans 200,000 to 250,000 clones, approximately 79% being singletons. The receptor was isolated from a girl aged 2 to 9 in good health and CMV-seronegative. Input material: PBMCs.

The CDR3 bases are TGTGCCAGCAGAGCCCTGCCGGGGGGCGCTGAAGCTTTCTTT. Translating gives CASRALPGGAEAFF. V usage is TRBV6-5 and J usage is TRBJ1-1; D is perhaps TRBD1 (6 bases). Trimming cost V 6 bases and J 6 bases, with 17 bases left between them. CDR3 length: 14 residues. Germline CDR1 and CDR2: MNHEY and SVGAGI.